This entry is about one T cell receptor (beta chain). V was pared by 5 bases and J by 3 bases, with 13 bases between. The germline gives CDR1 SGHTA, CDR2 FQGTGA. There are 14 residues in the CDR3. Profiling relied on immunoSEQ multiplex PCR, and the TCRdb table lists in-frame clones only, not all of them. The data show about 71,000 clones, about 83% seen once. This record comes from a study of blood T cell repertoires in COVID-19. Whole-study context: COVID-19 samples from acute and convalescent phases originated in the United States, Italy and Spain.

The J gene is TRBJ1-1, the V gene TRBV7-3; D remains unclear. This receptor was identified in a man aged 25-40 years with COVID-19, enrolled during active disease. Sequencing was carried out using peripheral blood. CDR3: CASSPQPGDTEAFF. The CDR3 DNA sequence: TGTGCCAGCAGCCCCCAGCCGGGTGACACTGAAGCTTTCTTT.